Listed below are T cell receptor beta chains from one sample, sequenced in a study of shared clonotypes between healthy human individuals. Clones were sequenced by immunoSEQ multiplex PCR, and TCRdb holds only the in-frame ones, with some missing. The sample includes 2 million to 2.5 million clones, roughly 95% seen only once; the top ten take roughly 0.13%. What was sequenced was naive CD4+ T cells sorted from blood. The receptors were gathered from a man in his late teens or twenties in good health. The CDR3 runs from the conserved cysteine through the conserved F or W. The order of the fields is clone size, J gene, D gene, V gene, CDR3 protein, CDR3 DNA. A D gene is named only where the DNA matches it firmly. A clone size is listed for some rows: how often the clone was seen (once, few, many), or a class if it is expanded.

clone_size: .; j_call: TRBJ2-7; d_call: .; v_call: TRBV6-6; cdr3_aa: CASSQGEVGPYEQYF; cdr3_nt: TGTGCCAGCAGTCAGGGGGAGGTGGGTCCCTACGAGCAGTACTTC
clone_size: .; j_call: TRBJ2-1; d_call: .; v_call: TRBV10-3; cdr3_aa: CAISENAGAGTEQFF; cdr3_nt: TGTGCCATCAGTGAGAACGCGGGGGCCGGGACTGAGCAGTTCTTC
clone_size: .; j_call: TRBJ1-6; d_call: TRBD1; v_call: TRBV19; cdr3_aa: CASSIYRGWGNSPLHF; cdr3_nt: TGTGCCAGTAGTATTTACAGGGGATGGGGAAATTCACCCCTCCACTTT
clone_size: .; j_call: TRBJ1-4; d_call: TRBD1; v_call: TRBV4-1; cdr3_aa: CASSPRERTGNEKLFF; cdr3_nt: TGCGCCAGCAGCCCCAGGGAGAGGACAGGGAATGAAAAACTGTTTTTT
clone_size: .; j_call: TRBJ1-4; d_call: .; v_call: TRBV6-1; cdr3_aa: CASSGIASGGPTNEKLFF; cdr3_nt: TGTGCCAGCAGTGGTATTGCTTCGGGGGGTCCAACTAATGAAAAACTGTTTTTT
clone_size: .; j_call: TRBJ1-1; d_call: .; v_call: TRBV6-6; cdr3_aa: CASSYTGMNTEAFF; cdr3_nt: TGTGCCAGCAGTTACACAGGGATGAACACTGAAGCTTTCTTT
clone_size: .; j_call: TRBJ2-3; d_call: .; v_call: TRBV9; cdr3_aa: CASSVDQGVADTQYF; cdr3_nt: TGTGCCAGCAGCGTAGACCAGGGAGTGGCAGATACGCAGTATTTT
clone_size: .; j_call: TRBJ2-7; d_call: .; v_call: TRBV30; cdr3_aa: CAWSTIQGNMYEQYF; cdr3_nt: TGTGCCTGGAGCACTATTCAGGGGAACATGTACGAGCAGTACTTC
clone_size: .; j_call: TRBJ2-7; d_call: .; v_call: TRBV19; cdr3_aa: CASSTQLRGYEQYF; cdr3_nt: TGTGCCAGTAGTACCCAACTACGGGGCTACGAGCAGTACTTC
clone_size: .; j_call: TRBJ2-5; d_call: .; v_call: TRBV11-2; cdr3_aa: CASSRGRGETQYF; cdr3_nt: TGTGCCAGCAGCCGGGGAAGGGGGGAGACCCAGTACTTC
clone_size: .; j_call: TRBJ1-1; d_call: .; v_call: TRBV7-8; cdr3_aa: CASSPVLGIGDTEAFF; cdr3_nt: TGTGCCAGCAGCCCTGTTTTGGGGATAGGGGACACTGAAGCTTTCTTT
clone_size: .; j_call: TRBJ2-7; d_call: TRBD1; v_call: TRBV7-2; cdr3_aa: CASSWTGSYEQYF; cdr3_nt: TGTGCCAGCAGCTGGACAGGGTCATACGAGCAGTACTTC
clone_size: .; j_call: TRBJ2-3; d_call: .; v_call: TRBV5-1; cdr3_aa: CASSLAGGFYTDTQYF; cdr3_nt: TGCGCCAGCAGCTTGGCCGGCGGATTTTACACAGATACGCAGTATTTT
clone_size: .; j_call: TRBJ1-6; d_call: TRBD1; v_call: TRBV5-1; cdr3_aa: CASSLGGTAYNSPLHF; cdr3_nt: TGCGCCAGCAGCTTGGGCGGGACAGCGTATAATTCACCCCTCCACTTT
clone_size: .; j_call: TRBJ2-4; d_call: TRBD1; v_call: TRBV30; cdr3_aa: CAWSPQTGGRAKNIQYF; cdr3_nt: TGTGCCTGGAGTCCCCAGACAGGGGGACGGGCCAAAAACATTCAGTACTTC
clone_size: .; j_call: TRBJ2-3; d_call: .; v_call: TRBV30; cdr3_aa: CAWRGLVSTDTQYF; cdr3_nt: TGTGCCTGGAGGGGATTAGTGAGCACAGATACGCAGTATTTT
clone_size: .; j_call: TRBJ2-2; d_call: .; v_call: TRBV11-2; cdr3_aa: CASKPGPVTGELFF; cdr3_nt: TGTGCCAGCAAACCAGGACCGGTCACCGGGGAGCTGTTTTTT
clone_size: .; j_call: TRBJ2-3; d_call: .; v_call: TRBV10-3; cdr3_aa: CAIRDRGGHTDTQYF; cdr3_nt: TGTGCCATACGCGACAGAGGGGGGCACACAGATACGCAGTATTTT
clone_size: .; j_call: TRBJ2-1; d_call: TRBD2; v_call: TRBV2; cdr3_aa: CASSRLAGANEQFF; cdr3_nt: TGTGCCAGCAGCCGACTAGCGGGGGCTAATGAGCAGTTCTTC
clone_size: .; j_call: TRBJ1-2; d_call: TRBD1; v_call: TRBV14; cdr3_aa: CASSHNHRGPGGYTF; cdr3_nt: TGTGCCAGCAGCCATAACCACAGGGGCCCTGGGGGCTACACCTTC
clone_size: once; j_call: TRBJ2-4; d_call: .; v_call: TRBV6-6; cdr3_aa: CASIERGGTAKNIQYF; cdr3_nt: TGTGCCAGCATCGAAAGGGGAGGAACAGCCAAAAACATTCAGTACTTC
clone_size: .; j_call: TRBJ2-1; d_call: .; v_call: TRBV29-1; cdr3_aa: CSVKQGGHEQFF; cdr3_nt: TGCAGCGTAAAACAGGGGGGGCATGAGCAGTTCTTC
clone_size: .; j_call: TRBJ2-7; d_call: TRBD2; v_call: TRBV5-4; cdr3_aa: CASSLYGLAGTYEQYF; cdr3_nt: TGTGCCAGCAGCCTCTACGGACTAGCGGGAACCTACGAGCAGTACTTC
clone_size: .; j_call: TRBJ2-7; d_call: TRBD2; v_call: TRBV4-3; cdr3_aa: CASSPSGRSYEQYF; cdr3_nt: TGCGCCAGCAGCCCGAGCGGGAGATCCTACGAGCAGTACTTC
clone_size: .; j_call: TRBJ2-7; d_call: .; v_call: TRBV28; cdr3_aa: CASSFQGFEPDF; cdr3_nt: TGTGCCAGCAGTTTTCAGGGGTTTGAACCCGACTTC
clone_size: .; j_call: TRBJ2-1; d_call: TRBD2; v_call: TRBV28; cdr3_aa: CASSPQLAGGTEQFF; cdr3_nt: TGTGCCAGCAGTCCCCAGCTAGCGGGGGGGACTGAGCAGTTCTTC
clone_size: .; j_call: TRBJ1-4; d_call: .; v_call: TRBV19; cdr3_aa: CASRRTMSEKLFF; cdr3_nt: TGTGCCAGTAGACGGACAATGTCGGAAAAACTGTTTTTT
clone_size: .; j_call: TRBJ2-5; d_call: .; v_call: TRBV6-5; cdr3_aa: CASRPPGYRQETQYF; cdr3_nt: TGTGCCAGCAGACCCCCCGGCTATCGCCAAGAGACCCAGTACTTC
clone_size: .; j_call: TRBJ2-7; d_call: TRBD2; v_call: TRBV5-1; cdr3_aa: CASGTSEYEQYF; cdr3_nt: TGCGCCAGCGGGACTAGCGAATACGAGCAGTACTTC
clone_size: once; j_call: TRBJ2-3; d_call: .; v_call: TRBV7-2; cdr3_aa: CASSPQRGTDTQYF; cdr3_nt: TGTGCCAGCAGCCCCCAGAGGGGGACAGATACGCAGTATTTT
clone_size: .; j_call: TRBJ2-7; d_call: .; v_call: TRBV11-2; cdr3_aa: CASSFLSVDEQYF; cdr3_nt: TGTGCCAGCAGCTTCCTTTCGGTAGACGAGCAGTACTTC
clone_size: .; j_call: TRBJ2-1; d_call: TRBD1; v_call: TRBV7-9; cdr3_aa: CASSSPGTGAAGEQFF; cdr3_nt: TGTGCCAGCAGCTCACCCGGGACAGGGGCCGCCGGTGAGCAGTTCTTC
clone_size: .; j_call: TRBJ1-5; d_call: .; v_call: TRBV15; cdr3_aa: CATSRESVSGQPQHF; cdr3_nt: TGTGCCACCAGCAGAGAGTCAGTTAGCGGTCAGCCCCAGCATTTT
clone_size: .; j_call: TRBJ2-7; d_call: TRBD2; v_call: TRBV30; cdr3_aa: CAWSGSSGRASYEQYF; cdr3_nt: TGTGCCTGGAGTGGGAGTAGCGGGAGGGCCTCTTACGAGCAGTACTTC
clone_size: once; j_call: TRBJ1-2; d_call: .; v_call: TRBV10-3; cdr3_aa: CAINGGGHYGYTF; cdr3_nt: TGTGCCATCAATGGTGGGGGCCACTATGGCTACACCTTC
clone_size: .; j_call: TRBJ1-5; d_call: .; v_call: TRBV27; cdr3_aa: CASRSGFSNQPQHF; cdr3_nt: TGTGCCAGCAGGTCAGGGTTTAGCAATCAGCCCCAGCATTTT
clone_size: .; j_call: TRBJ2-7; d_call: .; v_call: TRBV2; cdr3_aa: CASSVQGRSYEQYF; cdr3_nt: TGTGCCAGCAGTGTCCAGGGCAGGTCCTACGAGCAGTACTTC
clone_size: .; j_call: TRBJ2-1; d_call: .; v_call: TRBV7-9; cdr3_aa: CASSLSGTRGEQFF; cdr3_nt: TGTGCCAGCAGCCTTTCAGGGACGCGCGGTGAGCAGTTCTTC
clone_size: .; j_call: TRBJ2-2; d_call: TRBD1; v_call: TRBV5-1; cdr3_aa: CASTQTPTTGTGNTGELFF; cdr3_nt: TGCGCCAGCACCCAAACCCCTACAACCGGGACAGGGAACACCGGGGAGCTGTTTTTT
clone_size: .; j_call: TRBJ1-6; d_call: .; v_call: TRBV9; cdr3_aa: CASSVDGGTNSPLHF; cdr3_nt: TGTGCCAGCAGCGTAGACGGGGGGACCAATTCACCCCTCCACTTT
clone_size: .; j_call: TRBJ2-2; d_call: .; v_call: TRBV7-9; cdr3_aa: CASSLGAGATGELFF; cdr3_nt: TGTGCCAGCAGCTTAGGCGCGGGGGCGACCGGGGAGCTGTTTTTT
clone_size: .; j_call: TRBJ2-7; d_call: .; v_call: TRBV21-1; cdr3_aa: CASSKAGNRGCGYEQYF; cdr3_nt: TGTGCCAGCAGCAAAGCCGGGAACAGGGGATGTGGCTACGAGCAGTACTTC
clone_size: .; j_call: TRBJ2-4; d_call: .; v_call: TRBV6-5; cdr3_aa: CASSLAGNIQYF; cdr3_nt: TGTGCCAGCAGTTTGGCGGGAAACATTCAGTACTTC
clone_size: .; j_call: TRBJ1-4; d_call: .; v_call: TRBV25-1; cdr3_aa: CASRSGNGLSNEKLFF; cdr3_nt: TGTGCCAGCAGGAGCGGGAATGGCTTATCTAATGAAAAACTGTTTTTT
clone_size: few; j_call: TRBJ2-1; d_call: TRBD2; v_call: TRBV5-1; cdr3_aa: CASSSSGGAYNEQFF; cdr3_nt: TGCGCCAGCAGCTCTAGCGGGGGGGCCTACAATGAGCAGTTCTTC
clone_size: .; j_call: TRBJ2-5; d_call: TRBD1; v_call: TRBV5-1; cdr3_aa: CASSLSFIRDRAYQETQYF; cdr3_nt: TGCGCCAGCAGCTTGTCCTTTATTAGGGACAGGGCATATCAAGAGACCCAGTACTTC
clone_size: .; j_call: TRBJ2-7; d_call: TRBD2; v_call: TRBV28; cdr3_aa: CASSSGGIGYEQYF; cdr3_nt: TGTGCCAGCAGCAGCGGGGGAATTGGCTACGAGCAGTACTTC
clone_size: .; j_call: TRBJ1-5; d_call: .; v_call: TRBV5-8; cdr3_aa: CASSLRSNQPQHF; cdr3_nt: TGTGCCAGCAGCTTGAGAAGCAATCAGCCCCAGCATTTT
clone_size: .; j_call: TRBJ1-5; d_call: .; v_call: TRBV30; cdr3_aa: CAWSTAANQPQHF; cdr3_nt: TGTGCCTGGAGTACAGCTGCCAATCAGCCCCAGCATTTT
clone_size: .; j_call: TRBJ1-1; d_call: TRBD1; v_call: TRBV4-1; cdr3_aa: CASSQMGQGRVDFF; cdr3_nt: TGCGCCAGCAGCCAAATGGGACAGGGTCGGGTGGATTTCTTT
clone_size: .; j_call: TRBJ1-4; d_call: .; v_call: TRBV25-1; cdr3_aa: CASSEWRREGEKLFF; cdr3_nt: TGTGCCAGCAGTGAATGGCGGAGGGAAGGTGAAAAACTGTTTTTT
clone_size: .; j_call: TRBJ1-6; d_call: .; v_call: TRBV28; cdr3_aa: CASSPTGPGSYNSPLHF; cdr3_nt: TGTGCCAGCAGCCCTACAGGCCCCGGGTCCTATAATTCACCCCTCCACTTT
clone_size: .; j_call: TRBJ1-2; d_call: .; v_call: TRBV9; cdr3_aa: CASSVEPGDGYTF; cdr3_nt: TGTGCCAGCAGCGTAGAACCAGGGGACGGCTACACCTTC
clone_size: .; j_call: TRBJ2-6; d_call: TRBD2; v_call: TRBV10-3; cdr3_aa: CAIRDLAGVSGANVLTF; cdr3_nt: TGTGCCATCAGGGACTTAGCGGGAGTGTCTGGGGCCAACGTCCTGACTTTC
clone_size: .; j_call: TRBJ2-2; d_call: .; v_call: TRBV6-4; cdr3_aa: CASGRTANTGELFF; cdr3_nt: TGTGCCAGCGGGCGGACAGCGAACACCGGGGAGCTGTTTTTT
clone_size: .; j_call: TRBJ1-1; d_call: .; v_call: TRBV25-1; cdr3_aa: CASSGVRGAFF; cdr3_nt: TGTGCCAGCAGTGGGGTCCGAGGCGCTTTCTTT
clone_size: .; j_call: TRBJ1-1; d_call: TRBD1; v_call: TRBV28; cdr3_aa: CASSSGTGGTWEDFRNTEAFF; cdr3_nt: TGTGCCAGCAGTTCTGGGACAGGGGGGACCTGGGAGGATTTCAGGAACACTGAAGCTTTCTTT
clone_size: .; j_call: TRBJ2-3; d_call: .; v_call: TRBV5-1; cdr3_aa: CASRVEAEGRWFSF; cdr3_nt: TGCGCCAGCAGGGTTGAGGCTGAGGGACGGTGGTTCTCTTTT